These T cell receptor beta chains were read from a single sample in a study of T cell repertoires in cytomegalovirus infection. Each CDR3 protein is one row after TCRdb ran MiXCR on the reads. This sample has approximately 590,000 distinct CDR3 sequences, with 35% to 50% found just once. For these TCRs, the target antigens are not known. The specimen was cultured PBMCs, collected from culture after CMV antigen stimulation. These TCRs come from a human donor in good health (CMV status not recorded). Some clones in this sample may be carry-over from other donors' samples. Both conserved end residues are part of each CDR3. Fields, in order: D gene, clone size, V gene, J gene, CDR3 DNA, CDR3 protein. D genes are given only for firm matches. Size is omitted from some rows. Given values are once, few, many or a class for expanded clones.

D: NA
size: NA
V: TRBV19
J: TRBJ1-1
DNA: TGTGCCAGTAGTCCCACCTTGAGCCAGGAGGCTTTCTTT
CDR3: CASSPTLSQEAFF

D: TRBD1
size: NA
V: TRBV6-2/TRBV6-3
J: TRBJ1-2
DNA: TGTGCCAGCAGTCCGGGACAGGGGACTATCTATGGCTACACCTTC
CDR3: CASSPGQGTIYGYTF

D: TRBD2
size: NA
V: TRBV2
J: TRBJ2-5
DNA: TGTGCCAGCAGTGACGAGCGGGGGGAAGAGACCCAGTACTTC
CDR3: CASSDERGEETQYF

D: NA
size: NA
V: TRBV7-2
J: TRBJ2-7
DNA: TGTGCCAGCAGCTTAGCACAGTTGTACGAGCAGTACTTC
CDR3: CASSLAQLYEQYF

D: NA
size: few
V: TRBV12-3/TRBV12-4
J: TRBJ1-1
DNA: TGTGCCAGCTTAAACAGATTAAACACTGAAGCTTTCTTT
CDR3: CASLNRLNTEAFF

D: TRBD1
size: few
V: TRBV18
J: TRBJ1-2
DNA: TGTGCCAGCTCACCCCCCTCCTCCGGGACAGGGAGCGGTTATGGCTACACCTTC
CDR3: CASSPPSSGTGSGYGYTF

D: NA
size: NA
V: TRBV15
J: TRBJ2-5
DNA: TGTGCCACCAGCAGAGATAACGTGGGGTTTCAAGAGACCCAGTACTTC
CDR3: CATSRDNVGFQETQYF

D: NA
size: many
V: TRBV7-2
J: TRBJ1-5
DNA: TGTGCCAGCAGCTTAGGACCCTATCAGCCCCAGCATTTT
CDR3: CASSLGPYQPQHF

D: NA
size: NA
V: TRBV5-6
J: TRBJ1-1
DNA: TGTGCCAGCAGCCCTCGGGGGACGGGTTTTATGAACACTGAAGCTTTCTTT
CDR3: CASSPRGTGFMNTEAFF

D: TRBD1
size: few
V: TRBV7-8
J: TRBJ1-1
DNA: TGTGCCAGCAGCTCAGGACAGGGGGGTCGAGGCACTGAAGCTTTCTTT
CDR3: CASSSGQGGRGTEAFF

D: TRBD2
size: NA
V: TRBV6-1
J: TRBJ2-1
DNA: TGTGCCAGCAGTGGGGCCTGGATAGCGGGTTACAATGAGCAGTTCTTC
CDR3: CASSGAWIAGYNEQFF

D: NA
size: few
V: TRBV7-2
J: TRBJ2-7
DNA: TGTGCCAGCAGCCCCACCAGTATCAACTCCTACGAGCAGTACTTC
CDR3: CASSPTSINSYEQYF

D: TRBD1
size: few
V: TRBV7-6
J: TRBJ1-4
DNA: TGTGCCAGCAGCTTGGACAGGGCCGACGGTAATGAAAAACTGTTTTTT
CDR3: CASSLDRADGNEKLFF

D: TRBD2
size: few
V: TRBV7-2
J: TRBJ2-5
DNA: TGTGCCAGCAACCGCGGGGGGCAAGAGACCCAGTACTTC
CDR3: CASNRGGQETQYF

D: NA
size: once
V: TRBV6-1
J: TRBJ1-6
DNA: TGTGCCAGCATTCAGGGGTATAATTCACCCCTCCACTTT
CDR3: CASIQGYNSPLHF

D: NA
size: NA
V: TRBV7-6
J: TRBJ2-5
DNA: TGTGCCAGCAGGACTGGGGCAGGGGCAGGAGAGACCCAGTACTTC
CDR3: CASRTGAGAGETQYF

D: NA
size: NA
V: TRBV5-1
J: TRBJ1-6
DNA: TGCGCCAGCAGCTTGTATAAGAATTCACCCCTCCACTTT
CDR3: CASSLYKNSPLHF

D: TRBD2
size: NA
V: TRBV7-9
J: TRBJ2-1
DNA: TGTGCCAGCAGCTTAGGAACTAGCGGCGATGAGCAGTTCTTC
CDR3: CASSLGTSGDEQFF

D: TRBD1
size: NA
V: TRBV7-6
J: TRBJ1-4
DNA: TGTGCCAGCAGCTCCCGGACAGGGGCCGTAGGACTGTTTTTT
CDR3: CASSSRTGAVGLFF

D: TRBD2
size: NA
V: TRBV15
J: TRBJ2-5
DNA: TGTGCCACCAGCAGATTAGCGGGGGAAATGCAAGAGACCCAGTACTTC
CDR3: CATSRLAGEMQETQYF

D: NA
size: NA
V: TRBV6-6
J: TRBJ2-7
DNA: TGTGCCAGAGAGGGGGGATCATACGAGCAGTACTTC
CDR3: CAREGGSYEQYF

D: NA
size: few
V: TRBV28
J: TRBJ1-1
DNA: TGTGCCAGCAGTCTAAACCCCGAGCCCTCCGTTTCTGAAGCTTTCTTT
CDR3: CASSLNPEPSVSEAFF

D: NA
size: many
V: TRBV7-2
J: TRBJ1-1
DNA: TGTGCCAGCAGCTTAGAGGGGGGTAACACTGAAGCTTTCTTT
CDR3: CASSLEGGNTEAFF

D: NA
size: few
V: TRBV7-8
J: TRBJ1-5
DNA: TGTGCCAGCAGCCCCAGCGTGGGGGGCCGGCAGCCCCAGCATTTT
CDR3: CASSPSVGGRQPQHF

D: TRBD1
size: many
V: TRBV7-2
J: TRBJ1-4
DNA: TGTGCCAGCAGCCCCCCGGGACAGGGGGATGAAAAACTGTTTTTT
CDR3: CASSPPGQGDEKLFF

D: NA
size: few
V: TRBV12-3/TRBV12-4
J: TRBJ1-3
DNA: TGTGCCAGCAGTTTTAGTGGGCTATCCACTGGAAACACCATATATTTT
CDR3: CASSFSGLSTGNTIYF

D: NA
size: NA
V: TRBV10-3
J: TRBJ1-1
DNA: TGTGCCATCAGTGACCTGGGGAACACTGAAGCTTTCTTT
CDR3: CAISDLGNTEAFF

D: TRBD2
size: NA
V: TRBV4-3
J: TRBJ2-1
DNA: TGCGCCAGCAGCCAAGATCTTGGACTAGCGGGAGTCGGGGAGCAGTTCTTC
CDR3: CASSQDLGLAGVGEQFF

D: TRBD1
size: NA
V: TRBV27
J: TRBJ2-7
DNA: TGTGCCAGCAGTCACGGGACAGACTACGAGCAGTACTTC
CDR3: CASSHGTDYEQYF

D: NA
size: NA
V: TRBV7-3
J: TRBJ1-6
DNA: TGTGCCAGCAGCTTCACGGGTTCGCAGAGCTCCTATAATTCACCCCTCCACTTT
CDR3: CASSFTGSQSSYNSPLHF

D: TRBD2
size: NA
V: TRBV6-2/TRBV6-3
J: TRBJ2-1
DNA: TGTGCCAGCGGCGGGGCTAGCGGGAGGTTAGTTGCGGATGAGCAGTTCTTC
CDR3: CASGGASGRLVADEQFF

D: NA
size: few
V: TRBV12-3/TRBV12-4
J: TRBJ1-5
DNA: TGTGCCAGCAGTTTAAGCTCCGGACAGTACAATCAGCCCCAGCATTTT
CDR3: CASSLSSGQYNQPQHF

D: NA
size: NA
V: TRBV18
J: TRBJ2-1
DNA: TGTGCCAGCTCGACTAACGGGGGTAACTACAATGAGCAGTTCTTC
CDR3: CASSTNGGNYNEQFF

D: NA
size: many
V: TRBV7-2
J: TRBJ1-5
DNA: TGTGCCAGCAGCTTCCTGGGGGATGGTCAGCCCCAGCATTTT
CDR3: CASSFLGDGQPQHF

D: NA
size: NA
V: TRBV6-1
J: TRBJ1-4
DNA: TGTGCCAGCATCGGGCCAACACGAGGAAAACTGTTTTTT
CDR3: CASIGPTRGKLFF

D: NA
size: NA
V: TRBV7-2
J: TRBJ2-5
DNA: TGTGCCAGCAGCTCCTTAGGGCTTCTCGAAGGGACCCAGTACTTC
CDR3: CASSSLGLLEGTQYF

D: NA
size: NA
V: TRBV4-1
J: TRBJ1-6
DNA: TGCGCCAGCAGCCGTGGACAGAATAATTCACCCCTCCACTTT
CDR3: CASSRGQNNSPLHF

D: TRBD1
size: few
V: TRBV7-6
J: TRBJ1-5
DNA: TGTGCCAGCAGCTCGACAGGGTTGGGGCAGCCCCAGCATTTT
CDR3: CASSSTGLGQPQHF

D: TRBD2
size: NA
V: TRBV7-2
J: TRBJ2-5
DNA: TGTGCCAGCAGCTTAGGGCGGGAGGGATTCTGGCGGCAAGAGACCCAGTACTTC
CDR3: CASSLGREGFWRQETQYF

D: TRBD2
size: NA
V: TRBV19
J: TRBJ2-3
DNA: TGTGCCAGCAGTAAAAGGGGTCTGCGGGGGGGCCTCTCAGATACGCAGTATTTT
CDR3: CASSKRGLRGGLSDTQYF

D: TRBD2
size: few
V: TRBV27
J: TRBJ2-3
DNA: TGTGCCAGCGGGCTAGCGGGGGCCATAGAGTATTTT
CDR3: CASGLAGAIEYF

D: NA
size: NA
V: TRBV27
J: TRBJ1-4
DNA: TGTGCCAGCAGGCCCTGGGTGGATAATGAAAAACTGTTTTTT
CDR3: CASRPWVDNEKLFF

D: TRBD1
size: NA
V: TRBV6-5
J: TRBJ1-3
DNA: TGTGCCAGCAGGAGGGACAGACTTTCTGGAAACACCATATATTTT
CDR3: CASRRDRLSGNTIYF

D: NA
size: NA
V: TRBV7-2
J: TRBJ1-2
DNA: TGTGCCAGCAGCGGGGTATTGAACTATGGCTACACCTTC
CDR3: CASSGVLNYGYTF

D: TRBD2
size: NA
V: TRBV27
J: TRBJ2-3
DNA: TGTGCCAGCAGTTTCGAGTCGGGGGGTCCAGATACGCAGTATTTT
CDR3: CASSFESGGPDTQYF

D: TRBD2
size: NA
V: TRBV6-2/TRBV6-3
J: TRBJ2-7
DNA: TGTGCCAGCAGAATTGGACTAGCGGGGATATACTACGAGCAGTACTTC
CDR3: CASRIGLAGIYYEQYF

D: NA
size: NA
V: TRBV27
J: TRBJ2-7
DNA: TGTGCCAGCAGTTACTTTCCGGGCAGGGGTTCCTACGAGCAGTACTTC
CDR3: CASSYFPGRGSYEQYF

D: NA
size: many
V: TRBV7-6
J: TRBJ1-1
DNA: TGTGCCAGCAGCCAGGGAGGGACTGAAGCTTTCTTT
CDR3: CASSQGGTEAFF

D: NA
size: few
V: TRBV7-2
J: TRBJ2-7
DNA: TGTGCCAGCAGCTCCCTAATCAACTGGGACGCCTACGAGCAGTACTTC
CDR3: CASSSLINWDAYEQYF

D: NA
size: few
V: TRBV2
J: TRBJ2-2
DNA: TGTGCCAGCGAACGGGGCACTTTGGCGACCGGGGAGCTGTTTTTT
CDR3: CASERGTLATGELFF

D: NA
size: NA
V: TRBV20-1
J: TRBJ2-3
DNA: TGCAGTGCTAGACGCGGGGGCTACACAGATACGCAGTATTTT
CDR3: CSARRGGYTDTQYF

D: NA
size: NA
V: TRBV7-6
J: TRBJ1-1
DNA: TGTGCCAGCAGCTTACAGTTTGGGTCCACTGAAGCTTTCTTT
CDR3: CASSLQFGSTEAFF

D: TRBD2
size: NA
V: TRBV7-6
J: TRBJ2-5
DNA: TGTGCCAGCCTCTCTAGCGGGGGTACGATCCGAGAGACCCAGTACTTC
CDR3: CASLSSGGTIRETQYF

D: NA
size: NA
V: TRBV10-3
J: TRBJ1-1
DNA: TGTGCCACTGGGAGCGGGATGAACACTGAAGCTTTCTTT
CDR3: CATGSGMNTEAFF

D: NA
size: few
V: TRBV6-8
J: TRBJ2-1
DNA: TGTGCCAGCAGTTACGAGGTAAAGGGATCAGACAATGAGCAGTTCTTC
CDR3: CASSYEVKGSDNEQFF

D: TRBD2
size: NA
V: TRBV7-6
J: TRBJ2-2
DNA: TGTGCCAGCAGCTTAGTACGTGGGAGGGCCGGGGAGCTGTTTTTT
CDR3: CASSLVRGRAGELFF

D: TRBD2
size: NA
V: TRBV2
J: TRBJ2-3
DNA: TGTGCCAGCAGTGGACGGGGGGGTCCAGATACGCAGTATTTT
CDR3: CASSGRGGPDTQYF

D: TRBD2
size: NA
V: TRBV7-2
J: TRBJ2-7
DNA: TGTGCCAGCAGCCCAACCGGGACTAGGCTTTACGAGCAGTACTTC
CDR3: CASSPTGTRLYEQYF

D: NA
size: few
V: TRBV7-9
J: TRBJ2-7
DNA: TGTGCCAGCAGCTCAAATTATGGGGAAATTCAAGGGGCCGAGCAGTACTTC
CDR3: CASSSNYGEIQGAEQYF

D: TRBD2
size: few
V: TRBV7-2
J: TRBJ2-1
DNA: TGTGCCAGCAGCAACCCCGGACTAGCGGGAAGCGGTGAGCAGTTCTTC
CDR3: CASSNPGLAGSGEQFF